The entry below gives a single TCR beta chain sequence along with its context. Its matching antigen is unknown. CDR1 and CDR2 from the germline V gene are SGHRS and YFSETQ. The length of the CDR3 is 12 residues. V was shortened by 4 bases and J by 4 bases, with 7 bases between the two germline ends. Unique molecular identifiers were incorporated into the prepared TCRbeta library. TCRdb ran MiXCR on the PCR reads and lists one entry per CDR3 protein. The sample includes some 100,000 distinct CDR3 sequences, 15% to 18% of them seen just once. These data come from a study of T-cell reconstitution after alpha-beta-depleted transplantation in children. Study observations and caveats: By about two months after transplant, alpha-beta T cells reportedly arose from several hundred graft clones that had expanded.

This sequence joins TRBV5-1 and TRBJ2-3; perhaps TRBD1 as D (5 bases). The sequence was obtained from a male patient aged 2-15 years who had a stem cell transplant for acute lymphoblastic leukemia, so the T cells may come from the graft donor. The sequenced sample was PBMCs, mostly from graft donor cells, obtained 180 days after TCRalphabeta/CD19-depleted stem cell transplant. CDR3 region: CASSIQADTQYF. CDR3 nucleotide sequence: TGCGCCAGCAGCATACAGGCAGATACGCAGTATTTT.